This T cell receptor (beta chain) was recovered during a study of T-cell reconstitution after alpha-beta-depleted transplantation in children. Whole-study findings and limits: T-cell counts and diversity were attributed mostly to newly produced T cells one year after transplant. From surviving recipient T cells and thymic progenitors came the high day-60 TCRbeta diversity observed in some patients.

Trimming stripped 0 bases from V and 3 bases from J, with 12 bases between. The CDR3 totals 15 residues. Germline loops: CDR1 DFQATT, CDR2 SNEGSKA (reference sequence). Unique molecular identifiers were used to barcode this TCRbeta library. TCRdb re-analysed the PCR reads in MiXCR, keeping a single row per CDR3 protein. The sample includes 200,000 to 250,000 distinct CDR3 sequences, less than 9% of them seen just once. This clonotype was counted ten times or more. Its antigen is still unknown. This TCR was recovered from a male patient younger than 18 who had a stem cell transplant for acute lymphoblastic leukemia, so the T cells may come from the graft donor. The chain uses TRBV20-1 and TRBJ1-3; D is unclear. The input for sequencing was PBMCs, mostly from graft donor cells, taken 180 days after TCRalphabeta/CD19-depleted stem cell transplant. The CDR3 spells CSARDGGRHGNTIYF. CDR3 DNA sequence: TGCAGTGCTAGAGATGGTGGCAGGCATGGAAACACCATATATTTT.